The rows below give T cell receptor beta chains drawn from one sample of a study of cytomegalovirus exposure and HLA in healthy donors. Data came from immunoSEQ multiplex PCR; TCRdb stores just in-frame clones and leaves some out. The sample shows hundreds of thousands of clones, around nine tenths of them seen only once. Sequencing was performed on PBMCs. These receptors all come from a woman between 18 and 29 years old in good health and CMV-seropositive. The CDR3 runs from the conserved cysteine through the conserved F or W. Fields, in order: D gene, V gene, J gene, clone size, CDR3 DNA, CDR3 protein. A D gene is named only where the DNA matches it firmly. Clone size is given for some rows only: seen once, a few or many times, or a class if the clone is expanded.

>NA|TRBV6-5|TRBJ2-1|NA
TGTGCCAGCGCAGGGTTCTCCTACAATGAGCAGTTCTTC
CASAGFSYNEQFF
>TRBD1|TRBV29-1|TRBJ2-1|NA
TGCAGCGTTGTCTGGGGGGACAGGGACTACAATGAGCAGTTCTTC
CSVVWGDRDYNEQFF
>TRBD2|TRBV29-1|TRBJ2-1|NA
TGCAGCGTCCTGACTAGCGGGAGAGGTGATGAGCAGTTCTTC
CSVLTSGRGDEQFF
>NA|TRBV7-9|TRBJ1-2|NA
TGTGCCAGCAGCTTAGAACAGGGCGCCTATGGCTACACCTTC
CASSLEQGAYGYTF
>NA|TRBV5-1|TRBJ2-1|NA
TGCGCCAGCGGGGGCGGGAGAGAGCAGTTCTTC
CASGGGREQFF
>NA|TRBV28|TRBJ2-1|NA
TGTGCCAGCAGTCGCAAGACTGGCAATGAGCAGTTCTTC
CASSRKTGNEQFF
>NA|TRBV7-9|TRBJ2-3|NA
TGTGCCAGCAGCTCTACTACGGATCTTCTAGATACGCAGTATTTT
CASSSTTDLLDTQYF
>TRBD2|TRBV7-9|TRBJ2-7|NA
TGTGCCAGCAGCTTGCTGACTAGCGGGAACCCCTACGAGCAGTACTTC
CASSLLTSGNPYEQYF
>TRBD1|TRBV28|TRBJ2-2|NA
TGTGCCAGCAGTTTATGGGGGACAGGGAGCACCGGGGAGCTGTTTTTT
CASSLWGTGSTGELFF
>TRBD2|TRBV6-5|TRBJ2-1|NA
TGTGCCAGCAGTTTCTCGACTAGCGGGAACAATGAGCAGTTCTTC
CASSFSTSGNNEQFF
>NA|TRBV12-5|TRBJ1-2|NA
TGTGCTAGTGGTTTCTCGGGGAAAGGCTACACCTTC
CASGFSGKGYTF
>TRBD2|TRBV18|TRBJ2-1|NA
TGTGCCAGTTCTCTAGCGGCGAACTACAATGAGCAGTTCTTC
CASSLAANYNEQFF
>TRBD2|TRBV7-2|TRBJ2-5|NA
TGTGCCAGCAGCTTAACCCTGCGGGAGGGCCGAGAGACCCAGTACTTC
CASSLTLREGRETQYF
>NA|TRBV2|TRBJ2-1|NA
TGTGCCAGCAGTTCGTTACGGGACTCCTACAATGAGCAGTTCTTC
CASSSLRDSYNEQFF
>NA|TRBV19|TRBJ1-3|NA
TGTGCCAGTGAGGGTCCTGGAAACACCATATATTTT
CASEGPGNTIYF
>NA|TRBV2|TRBJ1-1|NA
TGTGCCAACAAATTGGAGGGCCGTTCTGAAGCTTTCTTT
CANKLEGRSEAFF
>NA|TRBV11-1|TRBJ2-7|NA
TGTGCCAGCAGCTTGATAGACGGGAGTCCCTACGAGCAGTACTTC
CASSLIDGSPYEQYF
>NA|TRBV6-1|TRBJ1-1|NA
TGTGCCAGCAGTGCGGCGGGGGCCACTGAAGCTTTCTTT
CASSAAGATEAFF
>NA|TRBV6-1|TRBJ2-6|few
TGTGCCACCAACCGGGAAGGCTCTGGGGCCAACGTCCTGACTTTC
CATNREGSGANVLTF
>TRBD1|TRBV15|TRBJ1-5|NA
TGTGCCACCAGCGGAGTACAGGGGGCCCATCAGCCCCAGCATTTT
CATSGVQGAHQPQHF
>TRBD2|TRBV27|TRBJ2-2|NA
TGTGCCAGCACCGACTCGGGTATAGCGGGGAGCACCGGGGAGCTGTTTTTT
CASTDSGIAGSTGELFF
>NA|TRBV4-1|TRBJ1-3|NA
TGCGCCAGCAGCCAATCTCGGGACTCTGGAAACACCATATATTTT
CASSQSRDSGNTIYF
>TRBD1|TRBV7-9|TRBJ2-1|NA
TGTGCCAGCAGCCTAGGACAGGGCGATGAGCAGTTCTTC
CASSLGQGDEQFF
>NA|TRBV11-2|TRBJ2-7|NA
TGTGCCAGCAGCTCCGGCTACGAGCAGTACTTC
CASSSGYEQYF
>NA|TRBV28|TRBJ2-7|once
TGTGCCAGCATCAGGCCGGGGAGCGGCTACGAGCAGTACTTC
CASIRPGSGYEQYF
>TRBD2|TRBV27|TRBJ2-3|NA
TGTGCCAGCAGCCCAGACCTAGCGGGAGTACGCGATACGCAGTATTTT
CASSPDLAGVRDTQYF
>TRBD1|TRBV28|TRBJ2-7|NA
TGTGCCAGCAGTTTCCCGGACAGGGAGTTCTCCTACGAGCAGTACTTC
CASSFPDREFSYEQYF
>TRBD1|TRBV5-1|TRBJ2-7|NA
TGCGCCAGCAGCTACCGGGACAGGGCCTACGAGCAGTACTTC
CASSYRDRAYEQYF